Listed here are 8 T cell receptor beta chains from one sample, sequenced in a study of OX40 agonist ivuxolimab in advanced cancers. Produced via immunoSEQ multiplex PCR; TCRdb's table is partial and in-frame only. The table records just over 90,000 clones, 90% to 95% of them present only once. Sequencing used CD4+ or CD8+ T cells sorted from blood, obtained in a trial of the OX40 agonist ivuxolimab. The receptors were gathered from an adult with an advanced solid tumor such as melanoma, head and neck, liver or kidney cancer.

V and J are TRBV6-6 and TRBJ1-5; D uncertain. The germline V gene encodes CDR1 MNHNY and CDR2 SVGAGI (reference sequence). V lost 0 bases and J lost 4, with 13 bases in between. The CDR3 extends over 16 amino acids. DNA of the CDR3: TGTGCCAGCAGTTACTCCGTCCAGGCACCGAATCAGCCCCAGCATTTT. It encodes CASSYSVQAPNQPQHF.

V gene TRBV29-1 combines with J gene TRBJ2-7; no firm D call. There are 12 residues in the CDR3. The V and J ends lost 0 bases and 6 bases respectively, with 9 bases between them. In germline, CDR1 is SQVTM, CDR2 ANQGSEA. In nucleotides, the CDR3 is TGCAGCGTTGAAGATCTGGGTAGCGAGCAGTACTTC. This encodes CSVEDLGSEQYF.

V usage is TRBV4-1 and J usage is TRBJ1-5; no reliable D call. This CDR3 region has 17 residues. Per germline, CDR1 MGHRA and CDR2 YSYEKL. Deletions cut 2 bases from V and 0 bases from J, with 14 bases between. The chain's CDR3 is CASSQSPGRYSNQPQHF. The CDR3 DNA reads TGCGCCAGCAGCCAATCACCCGGCAGGTATAGCAATCAGCCCCAGCATTTT.

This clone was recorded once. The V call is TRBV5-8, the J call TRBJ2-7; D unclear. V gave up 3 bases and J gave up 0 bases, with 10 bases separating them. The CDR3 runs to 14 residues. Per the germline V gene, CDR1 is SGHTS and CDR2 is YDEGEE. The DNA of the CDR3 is TGTGCCAGCAGCTGGGCCGTGAGCTCCTACGAGCAGTACTTC. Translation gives CASSWAVSSYEQYF.

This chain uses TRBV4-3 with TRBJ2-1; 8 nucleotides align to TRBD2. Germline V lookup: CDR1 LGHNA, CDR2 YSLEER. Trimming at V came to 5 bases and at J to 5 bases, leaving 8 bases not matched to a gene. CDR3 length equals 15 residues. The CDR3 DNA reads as TGCGCCAGCAGCGAATTAAGGGGACTAGACAATGAGCAGTTCTTC. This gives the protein CASSELRGLDNEQFF.

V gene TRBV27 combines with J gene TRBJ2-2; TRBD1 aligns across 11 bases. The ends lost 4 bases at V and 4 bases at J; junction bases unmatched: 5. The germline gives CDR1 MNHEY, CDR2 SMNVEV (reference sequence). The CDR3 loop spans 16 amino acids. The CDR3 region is CASSSGQGAVTGELFF. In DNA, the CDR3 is TGTGCCAGCAGTTCAGGACAGGGGGCGGTCACCGGGGAGCTGTTTTTT.

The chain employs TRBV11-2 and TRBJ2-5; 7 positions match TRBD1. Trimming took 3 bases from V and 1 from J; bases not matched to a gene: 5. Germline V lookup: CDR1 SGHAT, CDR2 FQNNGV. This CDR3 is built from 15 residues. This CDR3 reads CASSFGTATQETQYF. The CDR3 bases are TGTGCCAGCAGCTTCGGGACAGCCACCCAAGAGACCCAGTACTTC.

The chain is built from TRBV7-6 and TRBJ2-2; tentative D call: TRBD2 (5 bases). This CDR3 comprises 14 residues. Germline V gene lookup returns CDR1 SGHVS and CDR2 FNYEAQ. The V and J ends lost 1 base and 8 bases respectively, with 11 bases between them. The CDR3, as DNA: TGTGCCAGCAGCTTAGATGGTAGCGAGGGGGAGCTGTTTTTT. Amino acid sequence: CASSLDGSEGELFF. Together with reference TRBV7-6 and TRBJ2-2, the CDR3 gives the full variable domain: GAGVSQSPRYKVTKRGQDVALRCDPISGHVSLYWYRQALGQGPEFLTYFNYEAQQDKSGLPNDRFSAERPEGSISTLTIQRTEQRDSAMYRCASSLDGSEGELFFGEGSRLTVL.